A selection of T cell receptor beta chains follows, all from one sample in a study of T cell repertoires in cytomegalovirus infection. From the reads, TCRdb called clonotypes with MiXCR, one entry per CDR3 protein. The sample carries about 71,000 distinct CDR3 sequences, approximately 20% recorded once. These receptors lack a known antigen. This specimen consisted of CD8+ T cells from cultured PBMCs, obtained from culture after CMV antigen stimulation. These receptors originate from a human donor in good health (CMV status not recorded). Some clones in this sample may be carry-over from other donors' samples. Each CDR3 is given with its conserved first and last residue. The order of the fields is J gene, D gene, V gene, clone size, CDR3 DNA, CDR3 protein. The D gene is left open where the match is weak. Clone size, where shown, is once, few, many, or a class for clones that have expanded.

J gene: TRBJ1-3; D gene: .; V gene: TRBV12-3/TRBV12-4; clone size: .; CDR3 DNA: TGTGCCAGCAGTTTAATGTCGGAAGGTGGAAACACCATATATTTT; CDR3 protein: CASSLMSEGGNTIYF
J gene: TRBJ2-1; D gene: .; V gene: TRBV28; clone size: many; CDR3 DNA: TGTGCCAGCAGTTCGCTCCTCGGCAATGAGCAGTTCTTC; CDR3 protein: CASSSLLGNEQFF
J gene: TRBJ1-5; D gene: .; V gene: TRBV2; clone size: .; CDR3 DNA: TGTGCCAGCAGTGAACCGTCAGAAATGGAGCCCCAGCATTTT; CDR3 protein: CASSEPSEMEPQHF
J gene: TRBJ2-1; D gene: .; V gene: TRBV6-5; clone size: .; CDR3 DNA: TGTGCCAGCAGTGCCGTAGCCTCGGATGAGCAGTTCTTC; CDR3 protein: CASSAVASDEQFF
J gene: TRBJ1-2; D gene: .; V gene: TRBV12-3/TRBV12-4; clone size: .; CDR3 DNA: TGTGCCAGCAGCCCGACAGGCTATGGCTACACCTTC; CDR3 protein: CASSPTGYGYTF
J gene: TRBJ2-1; D gene: TRBD1; V gene: TRBV5-1; clone size: .; CDR3 DNA: TGCGCCAGCAGCCTAACCGGGACAGGGGACTACAATGAGCAGTTCTTC; CDR3 protein: CASSLTGTGDYNEQFF
J gene: TRBJ1-2; D gene: TRBD1; V gene: TRBV7-2; clone size: .; CDR3 DNA: TGTGCCAGCAGCGGAGGACAGGGCCTATATGGCTACACCTTC; CDR3 protein: CASSGGQGLYGYTF
J gene: TRBJ2-7; D gene: .; V gene: TRBV7-9; clone size: .; CDR3 DNA: TGTGCCAGCAGCTTCATTAATTACGAGCAGTACTTC; CDR3 protein: CASSFINYEQYF
J gene: TRBJ2-1; D gene: TRBD2; V gene: TRBV6-5; clone size: once; CDR3 DNA: TGTGCCAGCAGTTTAATAGCGGGGGCCTCCTACAATGAGCAGTTCTTC; CDR3 protein: CASSLIAGASYNEQFF
J gene: TRBJ1-1; D gene: .; V gene: TRBV12-3/TRBV12-4; clone size: few; CDR3 DNA: TGTGCCAGCAGTTATTATTTACAGTCCTACACTGAAGCTTTCTTT; CDR3 protein: CASSYYLQSYTEAFF
J gene: TRBJ2-1; D gene: .; V gene: TRBV6-2/TRBV6-3; clone size: .; CDR3 DNA: TGTGCCAGCAGCTTAGTCGGTGAGCAGTTCTTC; CDR3 protein: CASSLVGEQFF
J gene: TRBJ1-1; D gene: TRBD1; V gene: TRBV4-3; clone size: few; CDR3 DNA: TGCGCCAGCAGCCCCCACCGGGACAGGGGGCGCGGTCCAACTTTCTTT; CDR3 protein: CASSPHRDRGRGPTFF
J gene: TRBJ1-1; D gene: .; V gene: TRBV5-1; clone size: .; CDR3 DNA: TGCGCCAGCAGCTCACCAGTGGGGTATGAAGCTTTCTTT; CDR3 protein: CASSSPVGYEAFF
J gene: TRBJ1-1; D gene: .; V gene: TRBV12-3/TRBV12-4; clone size: many; CDR3 DNA: TGTGCCAGCAGTCCCATGAACACTGAAGCTTTCTTT; CDR3 protein: CASSPMNTEAFF
J gene: TRBJ1-5; D gene: TRBD1; V gene: TRBV7-8; clone size: few; CDR3 DNA: TGTGCCAGCAGCTTCCCAGGGGGCCAAAATCAGCCCCAGCATTTT; CDR3 protein: CASSFPGGQNQPQHF
J gene: TRBJ1-5; D gene: TRBD1; V gene: TRBV7-6; clone size: few; CDR3 DNA: TGTGCCAGCAGCTCTTTGGACAGGGAGGGCAATCAGCCCCAGCATTTT; CDR3 protein: CASSSLDREGNQPQHF
J gene: TRBJ1-2; D gene: .; V gene: TRBV7-9; clone size: .; CDR3 DNA: TGTGCCAGCAGGGGATCCAACTATGGCTACACCTTC; CDR3 protein: CASRGSNYGYTF
J gene: TRBJ2-1; D gene: TRBD2; V gene: TRBV7-9; clone size: few; CDR3 DNA: TGTGCCAGCAGAAAACCTAGCGGGGGGGCCAATGAGCAGTTCTTC; CDR3 protein: CASRKPSGGANEQFF
J gene: TRBJ1-6; D gene: .; V gene: TRBV2; clone size: .; CDR3 DNA: TGTGCCAGCAGTGAAGCGCTTAGCTATAATTCACCCCTCCACTTT; CDR3 protein: CASSEALSYNSPLHF
J gene: TRBJ1-2; D gene: .; V gene: TRBV7-2; clone size: many; CDR3 DNA: TGTGCCAGCAGCTTAGCGCTCAACAGCATCTATGGCTACACCTTC; CDR3 protein: CASSLALNSIYGYTF
J gene: TRBJ1-5; D gene: .; V gene: TRBV28; clone size: .; CDR3 DNA: TGTGCCAGCAGTCCCCTCACAGGGAGCAATCAGCCCCAGCATTTT; CDR3 protein: CASSPLTGSNQPQHF
J gene: TRBJ2-2; D gene: TRBD2; V gene: TRBV12-3/TRBV12-4; clone size: few; CDR3 DNA: TGTGCCAGCAGTTTTGCGGGGGGCACCGGGGAGCTGTTTTTT; CDR3 protein: CASSFAGGTGELFF
J gene: TRBJ2-7; D gene: TRBD1; V gene: TRBV12-3/TRBV12-4; clone size: .; CDR3 DNA: TGTGCCAGCAGTAGGGGGACAGGGTTTCACGAGCAGTACTTC; CDR3 protein: CASSRGTGFHEQYF
J gene: TRBJ2-7; D gene: .; V gene: TRBV4-1; clone size: .; CDR3 DNA: TGCGCCAGCAGCCAACCCGGGACCTACGAGCAGTACTTC; CDR3 protein: CASSQPGTYEQYF
J gene: TRBJ1-1; D gene: TRBD1; V gene: TRBV5-4; clone size: .; CDR3 DNA: TGTGCCAGCAGCTTGTCCGGTTCGCCGACAGGGGCTTTCTTT; CDR3 protein: CASSLSGSPTGAFF
J gene: TRBJ1-2; D gene: .; V gene: TRBV27; clone size: .; CDR3 DNA: TGTGCCAGCAGTTTCGGACAGAACTATGGCTACACCTTC; CDR3 protein: CASSFGQNYGYTF
J gene: TRBJ1-2; D gene: .; V gene: TRBV7-4; clone size: .; CDR3 DNA: TGTGCCAGCAGCTGGCAGGGGAGGTACACCTTC; CDR3 protein: CASSWQGRYTF